A single sample gave rise to the 12 T cell receptor beta chains below, sequenced in a study of PD-L1 blockade in urothelial cancer. The time point denotes: peripheral blood 6 weeks after treatment start. Profiled with immunoSEQ multiplex PCR; TCRdb holds only in-frame clones, not every one. This sample has about 30,000 clones, with roughly three quarters found just once. The sequenced sample was PBMCs, obtained around atezolizumab (anti-PD-L1) treatment. The receptor source for this set is a man aged 70-80 years with urothelial cancer.

J is TRBJ2-6 and V is TRBV19; D unclear. The CDR3 is made up of 15 amino acids. Trimming cost V 7 bases and J 1 base, with 11 bases left between them. Germline V lookup: CDR1 LNHDA, CDR2 SQIVND (reference sequence). The CDR3 nucleotides are TGTGCCAGTACGCAGGCCGCTTCTGGGGCCAACGTCCTGACTTTC. Amino acids: CASTQAASGANVLTF. Complete variable domain (other parts from reference TRBV19 and TRBJ2-6): DGGITQSPKYLFRKEGQNVTLSCEQNLNHDAMYWYRQDPGQGLRLIYYSQIVNDFQKGDIAEGYSVSREKKESFPLTVTSAQKNPTAFYLCASTQAASGANVLTFGAGSRLTVL.

The J gene is TRBJ1-2, the V gene TRBV19, with a tentative D call TRBD1 (6 bases). This CDR3 has 13 amino acids. CDR1 is LNHDA and CDR2 is SQIVND in the germline V gene (reference sequence). V gave up 7 bases and J gave up 4 bases, with 13 bases separating them. CDR3 in amino acids: CASNPQGSYGYTF. The CDR3 DNA reads as TGTGCCAGTAATCCACAGGGCAGCTATGGCTACACCTTC.

The chain joins TRBV4-3 to TRBJ1-1; D remains ambiguous. The CDR3 loop spans 16 amino acids. V was clipped by 0 bases and J by 1 base, with 12 bases between them. Germline V gene lookup returns CDR1 LGHNA and CDR2 YSLEER. The CDR3 here is CASSQEDRGPNTEAFF. The CDR3 DNA reads as TGCGCCAGCAGCCAAGAAGACCGAGGGCCGAACACTGAAGCTTTCTTT.

V is TRBV18 and J is TRBJ1-1; D perhaps matches TRBD1 (6 bases). CDR3 length: 14 amino acids. Germline V gene lookup returns CDR1 KGHSH and CDR2 LQKENI. The germline V and J ends were trimmed by 3 bases and 4 bases, with 12 bases remaining between them. The CDR3 DNA follows: TGTGCCAGCTCACCTCAGGGGTCGAGCACTGAAGCTTTCTTT. Protein sequence: CASSPQGSSTEAFF. The full variable domain, completed using reference TRBV18 and TRBJ1-1, is NAGVMQNPRHLVRRRGQEARLRCSPMKGHSHVYWYRQLPEEGLKFMVYLQKENIIDESGMPKERFSAEFPKEGPSILRIQQVVRGDSAAYFCASSPQGSSTEAFFGQGTRLTVV.

The chain links TRBV6-5 to TRBJ2-2; the match to TRBD2 covers 10 bases. There are 16 residues in the CDR3. The germline gives CDR1 MNHEY, CDR2 SVGAGI. J lost 6 bases, V lost 4 bases, and 8 bases had no gene match. This CDR3 is CASSSPSSGGAGELFF. In nucleotides, the CDR3 is TGTGCCAGCAGTTCTCCCTCTAGCGGGGGTGCCGGGGAGCTGTTTTTT.

This chain joins TRBV5-6 and TRBJ2-3, with D uncertain. Germline CDR1 SGHDT, CDR2 YYEEEE. CDR3 length equals 14 residues. V gave up 0 bases and J gave up 4 bases, with 9 bases separating them. The CDR3 coding sequence is TGTGCCAGCAGCTTGGTTCAGGTGGCAGATACGCAGTATTTT. Translated: CASSLVQVADTQYF.

This chain uses TRBV18 with TRBJ2-2; TRBD1 might be the D (6 bases). Germline V lookup: CDR1 KGHSH, CDR2 LQKENI. V lost 6 bases, J lost 0 bases, and 11 bases lay in between. The CDR3 is 15 amino acids. The CDR3 loop reads CASSRAGANTGELFF. Here the CDR3 DNA reads TGTGCCAGCTCCCGGGCAGGGGCGAACACCGGGGAGCTGTTTTTT.

The chain uses TRBV9 and TRBJ2-2, with TRBD1 identical over 9 bases. J lost 5 bases, V lost 1 base, and 6 bases had no gene match. CDR3 size: 16 residues. In germline, CDR1 is SGDLS, CDR2 YYNGEE. The CDR3 loop reads CASSVKGQGGTGELFF. The CDR3 DNA follows: TGTGCCAGCAGCGTAAAGGGACAGGGTGGGACCGGGGAGCTGTTTTTT.

The genes are TRBV5-5 and TRBJ2-6; TRBD2 agrees at 7 bases. There are 20 residues in the CDR3. From germline, CDR1 is SGHKS and CDR2 YYEKEE (reference sequence). After removal of 1 base from V and 2 bases from J, the junction contained 15 bases not matched to a gene. The CDR3 sequence is CASSLTLNPGGKAGANVLTF. CDR3 coding DNA: TGTGCCAGCAGCTTGACCCTAAATCCGGGAGGTAAGGCTGGGGCCAACGTCCTGACTTTC. Full variable domain (rest looked up from reference TRBV5-5 and TRBJ2-6): DAGVTQSPTHLIKTRGQQVTLRCSPISGHKSVSWYQQVLGQGPQFIFQYYEKEERGRGNFPDRFSARQFPNYSSELNVNALLLGDSALYLCASSLTLNPGGKAGANVLTFGAGSRLTVL.

The rearrangement uses TRBV6-1 and TRBJ2-5; D is perhaps TRBD1 (6 bases). V was trimmed by 2 bases and J by 7 bases, leaving 11 bases between them. There are 13 residues in the CDR3. In germline, CDR1 is MNHNS, CDR2 SASEGT. The CDR3 protein is CASSERGFGTQYF. The CDR3 DNA follows: TGTGCCAGCAGTGAAAGGGGGTTTGGGACCCAGTACTTC.

The chain joins TRBV4-2 to TRBJ2-1; TRBD2 matches 11 bases. Germline values: CDR1 LGHNA, CDR2 YNFKEQ. After removal of 0 bases from V and 6 bases from J, the junction contained 10 bases not matched to a gene. The CDR3 is 18 amino acids. CDR3 nucleotide sequence: TGTGCCAGCAGCCAAGATCTCCCGGCTAGCGGGGGGAGCAATGAGCAGTTCTTC. Translated, it gives CASSQDLPASGGSNEQFF.

V is TRBV28 and J is TRBJ2-1; weak D call: TRBD2 (5 bases). This CDR3 is built from 15 residues. V was shortened by 6 bases and J by 0 bases, with 12 bases between the two germline ends. Germline-derived CDR1 and CDR2 are MDHEN and SYDVKM. The CDR3 nucleotides read TGTGCCAGCAGGGCTCCGGGGAGCTCCTACAATGAGCAGTTCTTC. This sequence encodes CASRAPGSSYNEQFF. The full variable domain, with the rest looked up from reference TRBV28 and TRBJ2-1, is DVKVTQSSRYLVKRTGEKVFLECVQDMDHENMFWYRQDPGLGLRLIYFSYDVKMKEKGDIPEGYSVSREKKERFSLILESASTNQTSMYLCASRAPGSSYNEQFFGPGTRLTVL.